The 7 T cell receptor beta chains listed next were all sequenced from one sample in a study of blood T cell repertoires in COVID-19. Measured with immunoSEQ multiplex PCR; TCRdb has only the in-frame clones, and not every one. The table has 97,000 or so clones, around four fifths seen once. Sequencing used peripheral blood. The receptors were gathered from a human donor in a cohort sampled during active COVID-19.

The chain couples TRBV5-1 to TRBJ1-2, with 7 bases identical to TRBD1. The CDR3 has 14 amino acids. The germline CDR1 and CDR2 sequences are SGHRS and YFSETQ. J lost 4 bases, V lost 4 bases, and 7 bases had no gene match. CDR3 residues: CASSPSGTAYGYTF. The CDR3 DNA reads TGCGCCAGCAGCCCCTCCGGGACAGCCTATGGCTACACCTTC.

The CDR3 sequence: CAWSVGGQDEKLFF. The CDR3 DNA reads TGTGCCTGGAGTGTGGGGGGGCAAGATGAAAAACTGTTTTTT. The chain carries TRBV30 and TRBJ1-4; possibly TRBD1 for D (6 bases). CDR3 length: 14 amino acids. V was cut by 0 bases and J by 6 bases, with 11 bases left in between. Germline V gene data show CDR1 as GTSNPN and CDR2 as SVGIG (reference sequence).

This CDR3 reads CASSFSGQTEAFF. Here the CDR3 DNA reads TGTGCCAGCAGTTTTTCAGGACAGACAGAAGCTTTCTTT. V and J are TRBV27 and TRBJ1-1; TRBD1 is a possible D gene (6 bases). This CDR3 is 13 amino acids long. CDR1 is MNHEY and CDR2 is SMNVEV in the germline V gene (reference sequence). V lost 3 bases to trimming and J lost 8 bases, with 13 bases between them.

This clone was counted once. V gene TRBV10-3 combines with J gene TRBJ2-7; TRBD2 might be the D (5 bases). V gave up 11 bases and J gave up 8 bases, with 25 bases separating them. The germline V gene encodes CDR1 ENHRY and CDR2 SYGVKD. The CDR3 consists of 14 residues. Written as DNA, the CDR3 is TGTGCCGCCCGAGGTATTTTTGTCGCGGGCCAGCAGTACTTC. It specifies CAARGIFVAGQQYF.

The rearrangement uses TRBV7-2 and TRBJ1-2, with 7 bases matching TRBD1. Germline V gene sequence: CDR1 SGHTA, CDR2 FQGNSA. V was clipped by 1 base and J by 7 bases; unmatched bases: 9. The CDR3 extends over 15 amino acids. The CDR3 sequence: CASSLVGGTAFGYTF. For the CDR3, the DNA is TGTGCCAGCAGCTTAGTCGGCGGGACAGCTTTTGGCTACACCTTC.

This clone occurred once. The J gene is TRBJ1-2, the V gene TRBV6-5, with 7 bases lining up with TRBD1. The CDR3 covers 14 residues. In germline, CDR1 is MNHEY, CDR2 SVGAGI. Trimming at V came to 2 bases and at J to 8 bases, leaving 8 bases not matched to a gene. Written as DNA, the CDR3 is TGTGCCAGCAGTTACATGGGACAGCAACAAGGCTACACCTTC. The encoded protein is CASSYMGQQQGYTF.

The chain is built from TRBV2 and TRBJ2-5; perhaps TRBD2 as D (6 bases). Trimming removed 0 bases at V and 5 bases at J, with 10 bases between. The CDR3 sequence is 14 residues long. Per the germline V gene, CDR1 is SNHLY and CDR2 is FYNNEI. DNA of the CDR3: TGTGCCAGCAGTGAAGCCCCGACTAGTGAGACCCAGTACTTC. It is translated as CASSEAPTSETQYF. Looking up the rest from reference TRBV2 and TRBJ2-5 gives the full variable domain: EPEVTQTPSHQVTQMGQEVILRCVPISNHLYFYWYRQILGQKVEFLVSFYNNEISEKSEIFDDQFSVERPDGSNFTLKIRSTKLEDSAMYFCASSEAPTSETQYFGPGTRLLVL.